This T cell receptor beta chain was identified in a study of T cell responses to AZD1222 COVID-19 vaccine. The assay was immunoSEQ multiplex PCR, and TCRdb's table has in-frame clones only and misses some. Of some 180,000 clones listed, around nine tenths are singletons. V was pared by 11 bases and J by 6 bases, with 11 bases between. Germline loops: CDR1 SGHDN, CDR2 FVKESK. The CDR3 has 11 amino acids. With regard to this clone: Its antigen is undetermined.

Study observations and caveats: Nearly half of unique spike-specific TCRs reportedly avoided B.1.351 and B.1.1.7 mutated regions. Spike-specific TCR breadth and depth grew following two AZD1222 doses.

The source of this sequence is an adult who received the AZD1222 COVID-19 vaccine. The V gene is TRBV14, the J gene TRBJ1-5; no reliable D call. The material sequenced was peripheral blood, taken 28 days after the second AZD1222 dose. The CDR3 DNA reads as TGTGCCGCGATGTTCAGTCAGCCCCAGCATTTT. Its translation is CAAMFSQPQHF.